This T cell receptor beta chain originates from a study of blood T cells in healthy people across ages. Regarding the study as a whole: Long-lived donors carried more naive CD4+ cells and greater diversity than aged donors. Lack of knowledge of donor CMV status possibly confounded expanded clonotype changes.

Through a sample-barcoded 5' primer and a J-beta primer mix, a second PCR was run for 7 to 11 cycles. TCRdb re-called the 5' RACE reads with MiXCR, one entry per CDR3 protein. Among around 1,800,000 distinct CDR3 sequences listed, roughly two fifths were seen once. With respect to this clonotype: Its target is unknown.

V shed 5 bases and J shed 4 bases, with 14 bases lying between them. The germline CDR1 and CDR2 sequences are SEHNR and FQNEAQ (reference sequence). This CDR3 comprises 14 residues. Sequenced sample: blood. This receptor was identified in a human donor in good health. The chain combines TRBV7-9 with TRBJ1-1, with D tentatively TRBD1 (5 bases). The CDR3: CASSPLGGFTEAFF. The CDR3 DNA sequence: TGTGCCAGCAGCCCGTTGGGGGGATTCACTGAAGCTTTCTTT.